These 7 T cell receptor beta chains were sequenced from one sample in a study of T cell responses to AZD1222 COVID-19 vaccine. Clones were sequenced by immunoSEQ multiplex PCR, and TCRdb holds only the in-frame ones, with some missing. The repertoire holds approximately 190,000 clones, with more than 75% as singletons. This sample comprised peripheral blood, obtained on day 0 of AZD1222 vaccination. The receptors originated from an adult in good health.

This rearrangement joins TRBV6-1 to TRBJ2-7; TRBD1 might be the D (6 bases). Germline V gene lookup returns CDR1 MNHNS and CDR2 SASEGT. V dropped 8 bases and J dropped 2 bases, with 13 bases sitting between them. This CDR3 region has 13 residues. This CDR3 is CASGPDSTYEQYF. Here the CDR3 DNA reads TGTGCCAGCGGACCGGACAGTACCTACGAGCAGTACTTC.

CDR3 in DNA: TGTGCCAGCAACCACCAGGGGGGTCAGCCCCAGCATTTT. Amino acid sequence: CASNHQGGQPQHF. The chain employs TRBV7-9 and TRBJ1-5; 7 bases match TRBD1. Per germline, CDR1 SEHNR and CDR2 FQNEAQ (reference sequence). This CDR3 comprises 13 residues. The trim removed 7 bases at V and 6 bases at J, leaving 6 bases unmatched.

The chain employs TRBV19 and TRBJ1-2; the D is unclear. This CDR3 spans 13 amino acids. The V end lost 3 bases, the J end lost 7 bases, and 12 bases lay between the germline ends. Looked up from germline, CDR1 is LNHDA and CDR2 is SQIVND (reference sequence). The CDR3 is CASSMGSGPGYTF. Here the CDR3 DNA reads TGTGCCAGTAGTATGGGTTCTGGGCCTGGCTACACCTTC.

In nucleotides, the CDR3 is TGTGCCAGCACCCGACTAGCAGGGCTATACGAGCAGTACTTC. It translates to CASTRLAGLYEQYF. This chain uses TRBV25-1 with TRBJ2-7; 7 bases align to TRBD2. Germline V gene lookup returns CDR1 MGHDK and CDR2 SYGVNS. The trim removed 7 bases at V and 4 bases at J, leaving 10 bases unmatched. CDR3 length: 14 residues.

This chain joins TRBV24-1 and TRBJ1-2, with 8 bases that match TRBD1. Trimming removed 3 bases from V and 10 bases from J; junction bases left unmatched: 6. There are 13 residues in the CDR3. Germline values: CDR1 KGHDR, CDR2 SFDVKD. The CDR3 region has the DNA TGTGCCACCAGTGATCCAGGGGGCGTTGACTACACCTTC. It translates to CATSDPGGVDYTF.

V gene TRBV12-3 or TRBV12-4 combines with J gene TRBJ1-2; no clear D gene. Trimming pared 3 bases from V and 4 bases from J, leaving 9 bases between. The CDR3 totals 13 residues. Here the CDR3 DNA reads TGTGCCAGCAGTTTGGGCACTGGCTATGGCTACACCTTC. Translating gives CASSLGTGYGYTF.

The rearrangement uses TRBV5-4 and TRBJ2-1; no clear D. Trimming stripped 1 base from V and 1 base from J, with 6 bases between. The V gene's germline CDR1 is SGHNT and CDR2 YYREEE (reference sequence). The CDR3 has 14 amino acids. DNA of the CDR3: TGTGCCAGCAGCTTGAGCAGTTCCTACAATGAGCAGTTCTTC. This codes for CASSLSSSYNEQFF.